This is a list of T cell receptor beta chains from one sample in a study of T cells in Graves' hyperthyroidism and ophthalmopathy. MiXCR, applied by TCRdb to the multiplex PCR reads, yields one record per CDR3 protein. The table records some 50,000 distinct CDR3 sequences, roughly 50% of them present only once. Sequencing input: blood. Receptor source: a woman in her forties or fifties with Graves' ophthalmopathy. The CDR3 runs from the conserved cysteine through the conserved F or W. Clone sizes are given selectively: once, few, many, or a class where the clone is expanded.

TRBJ1-6,TRBV12-3/TRBV12-4,many,CASSLSRNSPLHF
TRBJ2-1,TRBV10-1,-,CASSEAGSDYNEQFF
TRBJ1-1,TRBV6-2/TRBV6-3,-,CASSRREGGGTEASF
TRBJ2-1,TRBV9,-,CASSVPSSQDFRNEQFF
TRBJ2-7,TRBV20-1,many,CSANGGGGLAGTGYEQYF
TRBJ2-5,TRBV25-1,many,CASSYRGGQETQYF
TRBJ2-7,TRBV5-1,-,CASSLERIGPYEQYF
TRBJ2-5,TRBV6-5,many,CASSKPPGGRETQYF
TRBJ2-1,TRBV11-1,-,CASSYRGRSIINEQFF
TRBJ2-1,TRBV9,-,CASSGGNNEQFF
TRBJ1-5,TRBV15,medium-sized,CATSRDAANQPQHF
TRBJ2-7,TRBV9,-,CASSASDTDEQYF
TRBJ2-2,TRBV2,many,CASSPQTGGITGELFF
TRBJ2-5,TRBV20-1,many,CSARDRGDSQETQYF
TRBJ2-7,TRBV5-1,-,CASSLAAGAIDF
TRBJ1-5,TRBV29-1,-,CSVVVGGVGQPQHF
TRBJ2-7,TRBV19,many,CASSPGTGVYYEQYF
TRBJ2-7,TRBV5-1,many,CASSLWGQGASGRGEQYF
TRBJ1-6,TRBV2,few,CASSDLGGPLHF
TRBJ2-1,TRBV11-1,-,CASSKGQAYSEQLF
TRBJ2-5,TRBV6-1,-,CANTKRGSLGETQYF
TRBJ2-2,TRBV27,many,CASMPGDGTGELFF
TRBJ2-3,TRBV2,many,CASTPGADTQYF
TRBJ2-7,TRBV5-6,-,CASSLGGAGGEQYF
TRBJ2-1,TRBV7-8,-,CASLLADSYNEQFF
TRBJ1-2,TRBV29-1,-,CSVEAGSGDYGYTF
TRBJ1-1,TRBV11-2,-,CASSFGRSTEAFF
TRBJ2-7,TRBV29-1,few,CSVEDGQAYEQYF
TRBJ2-3,TRBV20-1,-,CSARDSSGNTDTQYF
TRBJ1-3,TRBV12-3/TRBV12-4,many,CASSQTAAINTIYF
TRBJ2-1,TRBV4-3,many,CASSQDRSGLNEQFF
TRBJ2-2,TRBV27,many,CASSSQPGELFF
TRBJ2-7,TRBV27,-,CASSQVLAGGGRDEQYF
TRBJ2-3,TRBV7-2,many,CASSPGPRDTQYF
TRBJ1-4,TRBV10-2,-,CASSPGTGGRLKLFF
TRBJ2-1,TRBV29-1,medium-sized,CSATGTATYNEQFF
TRBJ2-5,TRBV19,many,CASTPLGQGKQTQYF
TRBJ2-3,TRBV6-1,many,CASRRTGLLTDTQYF
TRBJ1-1,TRBV20-1,-,CNARRGLEGTEAFF
TRBJ2-1,TRBV6-1,-,CASSEEVSGYSYYNEQFF
TRBJ1-2,TRBV28,many,CASSLFRGHGYTF
TRBJ1-2,TRBV20-1,many,CSASSPSGTGDFGYTF
TRBJ2-7,TRBV2,many,CASSLDSSYEQYF
TRBJ2-6,TRBV9,many,CASSALQTGLSGANVLTF
TRBJ2-7,TRBV19,-,CASSRGTGLPYEQYF
TRBJ1-5,TRBV28,many,CGTLGSNQPQHF
TRBJ2-7,TRBV28,many,CASSTLNAYEQYF
TRBJ1-6,TRBV7-8,medium-sized,CASSLAGANSYNSPLHF
TRBJ1-2,TRBV7-9,-,CASSSYSGFGYTF
TRBJ2-5,TRBV19,-,CACSVTGTGVETQYF
TRBJ2-3,TRBV5-6,-,CASSPKGTDTQYF
TRBJ2-2,TRBV7-2,-,CASSQARLAGEYTGELFF
TRBJ1-5,TRBV19,-,CASISGTLGQPQHF
TRBJ2-5,TRBV2,many,CASLEEGGETQYF
TRBJ2-3,TRBV6-1,many,CASRNRDRVTDTQYF
TRBJ2-2,TRBV9,many,CASSVGISGELFF
TRBJ2-7,TRBV7-9,many,CASSPPWGGDTHSYEQYF
TRBJ1-5,TRBV12-3/TRBV12-4,many,CASSRRTEEDQPQHF
TRBJ1-5,TRBV10-3,-,CAIQSGDWDNEPQHF